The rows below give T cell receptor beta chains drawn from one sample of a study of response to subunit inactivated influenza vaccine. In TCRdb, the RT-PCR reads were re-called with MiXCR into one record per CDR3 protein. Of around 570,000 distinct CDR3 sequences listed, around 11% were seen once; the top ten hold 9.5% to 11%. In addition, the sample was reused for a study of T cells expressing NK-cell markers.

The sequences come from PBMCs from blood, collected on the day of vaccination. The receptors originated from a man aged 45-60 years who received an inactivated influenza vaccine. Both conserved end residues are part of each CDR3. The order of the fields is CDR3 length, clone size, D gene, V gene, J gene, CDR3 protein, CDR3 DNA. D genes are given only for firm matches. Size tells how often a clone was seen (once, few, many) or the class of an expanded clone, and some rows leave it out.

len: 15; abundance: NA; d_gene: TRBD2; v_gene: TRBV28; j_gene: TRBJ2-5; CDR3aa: CASSLWSSGEETQYF; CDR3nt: TGTGCCAGCAGTTTATGGTCTAGCGGGGAAGAGACCCAGTACTTC
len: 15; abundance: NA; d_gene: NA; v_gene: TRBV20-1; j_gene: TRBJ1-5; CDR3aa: CSARKVMWGNQPQHF; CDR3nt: TGCAGTGCTAGGAAAGTCATGTGGGGCAATCAGCCCCAGCATTTT
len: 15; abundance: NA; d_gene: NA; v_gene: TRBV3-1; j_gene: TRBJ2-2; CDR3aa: CASSQQKIDIGELFF; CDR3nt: TGTGCCAGCAGCCAACAAAAGATCGACATCGGGGAGCTGTTTTTT
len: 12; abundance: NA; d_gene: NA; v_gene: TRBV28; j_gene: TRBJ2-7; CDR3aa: CASSGHKYEQYF; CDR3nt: TGTGCCAGCAGCGGACACAAATACGAGCAGTACTTC
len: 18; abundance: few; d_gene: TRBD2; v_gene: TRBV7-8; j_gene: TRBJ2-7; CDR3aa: CASSLARLAGVISYEQYF; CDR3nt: TGTGCCAGCAGCTTAGCTCGACTAGCGGGGGTTATCTCCTACGAGCAGTACTTC
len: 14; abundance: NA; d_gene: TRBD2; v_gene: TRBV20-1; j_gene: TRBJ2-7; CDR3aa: CSARASGSPYEQYF; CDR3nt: TGCAGTGCTAGGGCTAGCGGGAGTCCCTACGAGCAGTACTTC
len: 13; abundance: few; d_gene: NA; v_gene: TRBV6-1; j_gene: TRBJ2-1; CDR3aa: CASKDISYNEQFF; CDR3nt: TGTGCCAGCAAAGATATTTCCTACAATGAGCAGTTCTTC
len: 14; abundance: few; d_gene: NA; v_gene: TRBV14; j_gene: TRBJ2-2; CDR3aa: CASSPFSSTGELFF; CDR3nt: TGTGCCAGCAGCCCTTTCTCTTCCACCGGGGAGCTGTTTTTT
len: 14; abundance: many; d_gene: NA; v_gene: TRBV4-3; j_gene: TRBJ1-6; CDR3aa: CASSQEWARSPLHF; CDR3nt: TGCGCCAGCAGCCAAGAATGGGCGAGGTCACCCCTCCACTTT
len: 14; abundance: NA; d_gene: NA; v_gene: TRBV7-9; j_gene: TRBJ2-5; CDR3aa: CASSPHEGTQTQYF; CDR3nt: TGTGCCAGCAGCCCGCATGAGGGGACGCAGACCCAGTACTTC
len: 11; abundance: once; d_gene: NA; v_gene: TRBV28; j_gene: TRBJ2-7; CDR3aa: CASRADPEQYF; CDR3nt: TGTGCCAGCAGGGCAGACCCAGAGCAGTACTTC
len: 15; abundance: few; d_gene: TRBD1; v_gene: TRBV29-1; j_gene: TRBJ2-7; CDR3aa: CSDGAHRGPAYEQYF; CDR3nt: TGCAGCGATGGAGCCCACAGGGGGCCAGCCTACGAGCAGTACTTC
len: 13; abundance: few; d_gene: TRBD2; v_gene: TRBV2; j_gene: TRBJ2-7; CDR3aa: CASGRGRAVEQYF; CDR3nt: TGTGCCAGCGGGCGCGGGAGGGCTGTCGAGCAGTACTTC
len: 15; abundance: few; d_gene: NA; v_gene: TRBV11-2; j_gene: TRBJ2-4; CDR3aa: CASSLSSSALDIQYF; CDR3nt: TGTGCCAGCAGCTTAAGTTCTAGCGCACTCGACATTCAGTACTTC
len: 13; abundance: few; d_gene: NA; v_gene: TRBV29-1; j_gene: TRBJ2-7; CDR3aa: CSVEKGSPYEQYF; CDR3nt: TGCAGCGTTGAAAAGGGGAGTCCCTACGAGCAGTACTTC
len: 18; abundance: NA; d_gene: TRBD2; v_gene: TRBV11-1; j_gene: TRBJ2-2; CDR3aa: CASSLLGGLAGHTGELFF; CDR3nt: TGTGCCAGCAGCCTCCTGGGGGGACTAGCGGGACACACCGGGGAGCTGTTTTTT
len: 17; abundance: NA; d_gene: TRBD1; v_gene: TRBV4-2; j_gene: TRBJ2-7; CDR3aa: CASSQDALGTGLYEQYF; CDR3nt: TGTGCCAGCAGCCAAGATGCCTTAGGGACAGGGTTATACGAGCAGTACTTC
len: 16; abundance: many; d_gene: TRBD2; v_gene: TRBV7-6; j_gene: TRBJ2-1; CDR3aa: CASSLGSSGSYNEQFF; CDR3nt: TGTGCCAGCAGCTTAGGTTCTAGCGGTTCCTACAATGAGCAGTTCTTC
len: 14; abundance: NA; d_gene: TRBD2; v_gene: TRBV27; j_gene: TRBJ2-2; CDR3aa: CASSIAGGRGELFF; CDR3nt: TGTGCCAGCAGTATAGCGGGGGGGCGCGGGGAGCTGTTTTTT
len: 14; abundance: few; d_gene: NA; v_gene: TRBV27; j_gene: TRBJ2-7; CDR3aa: CASSLLSRSNEQYF; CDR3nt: TGTGCCAGCAGTTTATTATCGAGAAGTAACGAGCAGTACTTC
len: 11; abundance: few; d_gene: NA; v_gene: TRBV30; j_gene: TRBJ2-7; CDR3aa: CAWRAYYEQYF; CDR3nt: TGTGCCTGGAGGGCCTACTACGAGCAGTACTTC
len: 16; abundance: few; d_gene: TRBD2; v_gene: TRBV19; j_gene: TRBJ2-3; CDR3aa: CASRSMTSGRTDTQYF; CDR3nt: TGTGCCAGTAGGTCGATGACTAGCGGGAGGACAGATACGCAGTATTTT
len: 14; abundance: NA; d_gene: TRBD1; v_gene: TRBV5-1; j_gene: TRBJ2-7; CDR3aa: CASSGRTGSYEQYF; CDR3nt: TGCGCCAGCAGCGGGAGGACAGGGAGCTACGAGCAGTACTTC
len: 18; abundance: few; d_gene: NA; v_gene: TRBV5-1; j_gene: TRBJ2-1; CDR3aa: CAIQKAGPLLSSYNEQFF; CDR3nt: TGCGCCATCCAGAAGGCAGGGCCACTTTTGAGCTCCTACAATGAGCAGTTCTTC
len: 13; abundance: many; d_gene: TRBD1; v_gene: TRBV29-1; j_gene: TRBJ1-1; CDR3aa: CSVRTGLNTEAFF; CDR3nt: TGCAGCGTCCGGACAGGGCTTAACACTGAAGCTTTCTTT
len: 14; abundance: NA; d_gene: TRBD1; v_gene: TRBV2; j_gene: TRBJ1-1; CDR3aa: CASSDPGQGSEAFF; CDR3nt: TGTGCCAGCAGTGACCCGGGACAGGGGTCTGAAGCTTTCTTT
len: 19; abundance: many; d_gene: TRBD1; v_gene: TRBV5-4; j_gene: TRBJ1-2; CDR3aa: CASSLVDVFLTGPGRGYTF; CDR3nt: TGTGCCAGCAGCTTGGTGGACGTTTTCCTGACAGGGCCGGGACGTGGCTACACCTTC
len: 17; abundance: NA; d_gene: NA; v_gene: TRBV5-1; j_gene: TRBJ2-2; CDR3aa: CASSLRRAGANTGELFF; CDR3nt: TGCGCCAGCAGCTTGAGGAGGGCAGGGGCGAACACCGGGGAGCTGTTTTTT
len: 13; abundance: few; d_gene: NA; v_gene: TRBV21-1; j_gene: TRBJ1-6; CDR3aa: CASTRSGRTPLHF; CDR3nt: TGTGCCAGCACCAGATCAGGGAGAACACCCCTCCACTTT
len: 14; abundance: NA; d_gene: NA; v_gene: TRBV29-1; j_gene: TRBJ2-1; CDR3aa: CSVVALRANNEQFF; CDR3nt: TGCAGCGTAGTCGCGTTGCGGGCAAACAATGAGCAGTTCTTC
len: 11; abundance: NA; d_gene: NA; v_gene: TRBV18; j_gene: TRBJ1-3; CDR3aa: CASSQGNTIYF; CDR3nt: TGTGCCAGCTCCCAAGGAAACACCATATATTTT
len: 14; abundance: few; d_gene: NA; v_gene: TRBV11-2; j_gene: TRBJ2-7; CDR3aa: CASSRGTESYEQYF; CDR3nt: TGTGCCAGCAGTCGCGGCACCGAATCCTACGAGCAGTACTTC
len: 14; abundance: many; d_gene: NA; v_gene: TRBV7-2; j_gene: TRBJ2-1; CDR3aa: CASSLDRMGNEQFF; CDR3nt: TGTGCCAGCAGCTTAGACAGGATGGGGAATGAGCAGTTCTTC
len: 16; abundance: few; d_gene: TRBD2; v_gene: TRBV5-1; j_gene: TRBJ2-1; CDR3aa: CASSLAPAGLYNEQFF; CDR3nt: TGCGCCAGCAGCTTGGCGCCAGCGGGGTTGTACAATGAGCAGTTCTTC
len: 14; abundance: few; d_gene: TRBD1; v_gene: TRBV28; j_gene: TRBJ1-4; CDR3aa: CASSPTTGRGKLFF; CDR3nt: TGTGCCAGCAGTCCCACGACAGGGAGGGGAAAACTGTTTTTT
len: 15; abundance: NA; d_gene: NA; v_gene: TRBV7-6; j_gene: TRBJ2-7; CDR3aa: CASSSPLLGTYEQYF; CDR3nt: TGTGCCAGCAGCTCACCTCTCCTGGGAACCTACGAGCAGTACTTC
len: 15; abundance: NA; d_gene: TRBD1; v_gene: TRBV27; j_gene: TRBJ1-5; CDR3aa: CASSPRTGGEWPQHF; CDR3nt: TGTGCCAGCAGTCCCCGGACAGGGGGCGAGTGGCCCCAGCATTTT